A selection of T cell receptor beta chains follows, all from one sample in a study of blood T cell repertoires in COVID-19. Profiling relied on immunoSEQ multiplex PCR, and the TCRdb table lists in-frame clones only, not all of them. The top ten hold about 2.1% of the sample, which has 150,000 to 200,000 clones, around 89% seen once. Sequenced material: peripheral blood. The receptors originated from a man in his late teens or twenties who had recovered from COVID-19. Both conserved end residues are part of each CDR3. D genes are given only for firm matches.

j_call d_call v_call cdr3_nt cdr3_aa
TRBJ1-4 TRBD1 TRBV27 TGTGCCAGCAGTTCCCAGGGGACAGGGCAAAATGAAAAACTGTTTTTT CASSSQGTGQNEKLFF
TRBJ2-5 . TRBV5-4 TGTGCCAGCAGCTCCTACAGAGGGGAGACCCAGTACTTC CASSSYRGETQYF
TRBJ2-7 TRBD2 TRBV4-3 TGCGCCAGCAGCCAAGATCGTAGTAGCGGGATGTACGAGCAGTACTTC CASSQDRSSGMYEQYF
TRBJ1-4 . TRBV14 TGTGCCAGCAGCCAATACACAGGGTTTCGAGAAAAACTGTTTTTT CASSQYTGFREKLFF
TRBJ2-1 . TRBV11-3 TGTGCCAGCAGCTTAGACCCCCGGTCCTCCAATGAGCAGTTCTTC CASSLDPRSSNEQFF
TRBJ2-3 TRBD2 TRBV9 TGTGCCAGCAGCCCCGGGACTAGCGGATACACAGATACGCAGTATTTT CASSPGTSGYTDTQYF
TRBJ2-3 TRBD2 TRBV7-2 TGTGCCAGCAGACAACCGGGACTAGCAAGTGATCCGCAGTATTTT CASRQPGLASDPQYF
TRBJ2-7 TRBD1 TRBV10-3 TGTGCCATCAGTGACACAGGACAGGGTTCCTACGAGCAGTACTTC CAISDTGQGSYEQYF
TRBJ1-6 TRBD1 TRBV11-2 TGTGCCAGCAGCCAACTACAGGGGGGCGCCTCACCCCTCCACTTT CASSQLQGGASPLHF
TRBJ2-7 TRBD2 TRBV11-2 TGTGCCAGCAGCGGGAGGGCCTACGAGCAGTACTTC CASSGRAYEQYF